The clone carrying this T cell receptor beta chain was observed many times. This entry belongs to a study of T-cell reconstitution after alpha-beta-depleted transplantation in children. V was trimmed by 5 bases and J by 4 bases, leaving 13 bases between them. CDR3 length equals 14 residues. Per the germline V gene, CDR1 is MDHEN and CDR2 is SYDVKM. It was with unique molecular identifiers that the TCRbeta library was prepared. MiXCR was run by TCRdb on the PCR reads, yielding one entry per CDR3 protein. The sample yields approximately 150,000 distinct CDR3 sequences, 8.8% seen once. This TCR came from a female patient aged 2-9 years who had a stem cell transplant for congenital amegakaryocytic thrombocytopenia, so the T cells may come from the graft donor. This rearrangement joins TRBV28 to TRBJ2-3, with TRBD2 as a possible D gene (6 bases). Sequenced material: PBMCs, mostly from graft donor cells, taken 180 days after TCRalphabeta/CD19-depleted stem cell transplant. This chain's CDR3 is CASSLLASSDTQYF. The CDR3 DNA sequence: TGTGCCAGCAGTCTACTAGCATCGTCAGATACGCAGTATTTT. Using reference TRBV28 and TRBJ2-3 for the parts outside the CDR3, the full variable domain is DVKVTQSSRYLVKRTGEKVFLECVQDMDHENMFWYRQDPGLGLRLIYFSYDVKMKEKGDIPEGYSVSREKKERFSLILESASTNQTSMYLCASSLLASSDTQYFGPGTRLTVL.